Listed here are 27 T cell receptor beta chains from one sample, sequenced in a study of T-cell reconstitution after alpha-beta-depleted transplantation in children. Preparing the TCRbeta library involved the use of unique molecular identifiers. Each CDR3 protein gets one entry after TCRdb re-called the PCR reads with MiXCR. The sample yields just under 250,000 distinct CDR3 sequences, about 26% seen once. The sample was PBMCs, taken before TCRalphabeta/CD19-depleted stem cell transplant. The source of these receptors is a girl aged 2 to 9 with Fanconi anemia, due to receive a stem cell transplant.

J is TRBJ2-5 and V is TRBV12-3 or TRBV12-4, with 7 nucleotides matching TRBD2. The CDR3 length is 16 residues. Trimming took 2 bases from V and 5 from J; bases not matched to a gene: 11. The CDR3 here is CASSLLSGRARETQYF. The CDR3, as DNA: TGTGCCAGCAGTTTACTGAGTGGGAGGGCTAGGGAGACCCAGTACTTC.

This clonotype has ten or more counts. CDR3 in DNA: TGCAGCGTTGATCCGGGACAGGGTGTCTATGGCTACACCTTC. Translation gives CSVDPGQGVYGYTF. This chain uses TRBV29-1 with TRBJ1-2, with 9 bases aligning to TRBD1. The CDR3 is made up of 14 amino acids. Looked up from germline, CDR1 is SQVTM and CDR2 is ANQGSEA. Trimming took 3 bases from V and 4 from J; bases not matched to a gene: 6.

This clonotype showed up many times. This chain links TRBV7-3 with TRBJ2-3; maybe TRBD2 (7 bases). This CDR3 contains 17 residues. V lost 2 bases and J lost 2, with 17 bases in between. Germline CDR1 reads SGHTA; CDR2 reads FQGTGA. The CDR3 is CASSLEGGPWNTDTQYF. CDR3 nucleotides: TGTGCCAGCAGCTTAGAGGGGGGGCCCTGGAACACAGATACGCAGTATTTT.

The table lists this clonotype with many counts. The rearrangement links TRBV29-1 to TRBJ2-2; the match to TRBD1 covers 9 bases. CDR1 SQVTM and CDR2 ANQGSEA come from the germline V gene. The CDR3 sequence is 14 residues long. V was clipped by 4 bases and J by 6 bases; unmatched bases: 6. CDR3 coding DNA: TGCAGCGTTGTCTGGGACAGGGACCCCGGGGAGCTGTTTTTT. Translating it yields CSVVWDRDPGELFF.

The rearrangement joins TRBV5-1 to TRBJ2-3; no firm D call. Trimming took 2 bases from V and 1 from J, leaving 5 bases between them. The germline V gene encodes CDR1 SGHRS and CDR2 YFSETQ. The CDR3 runs 13 residues. Here the CDR3 reads CASSFWGTDTQYF. CDR3 bases: TGCGCCAGCAGCTTTTGGGGCACAGATACGCAGTATTTT.

The CDR3 DNA sequence: TGTGCCAGCAGCCGACACGTAAAAGGGGGCGATGAGCAGTTCTTC. It codes for CASSRHVKGGDEQFF. The rearrangement joins TRBV7-3 to TRBJ2-1, with TRBD1 matching 7 bases. There are 15 residues in the CDR3. V was pared by 5 bases and J by 8 bases, with 12 bases of the junction left unmatched. Germline-derived CDR1 and CDR2 are SGHTA and FQGTGA.

This clonotype has a count of ten or more. The CDR3 DNA reads TGTGCCAGCAGTTACGTTGCCGGGGAGCTGTTTTTT. This sequence encodes CASSYVAGELFF. This sequence joins TRBV6-5 and TRBJ2-2, with D unresolved. Trimming shortened V by 2 bases and J by 6 bases, and 4 bases separated the two germline ends. CDR3 length: 12 residues. The germline CDR1 and CDR2 sequences are MNHEY and SVGAGI.

Details on this clonotype: A read error is possible here, since a much larger clone lies one base away. The J gene is TRBJ2-7, the V gene TRBV12-3 or TRBV12-4, with D tentatively TRBD2 (5 bases). CDR3 length equals 12 residues. Trimming left V 3 bases short and J 4 bases short, with 7 bases between. The CDR3 DNA is TGTGCCAGCAGTTTCTGGGAGTACGAGCAGTACTTC. Translating it yields CASSFWEYEQYF.

This clonotype was observed at least ten times. The chain combines TRBV20-1 with TRBJ1-1; tentative D call: TRBD1 (5 bases). The CDR3 sequence is 15 residues long. Deletions cut 2 bases from V and 1 base from J, with 14 bases between. From germline, CDR1 is DFQATT and CDR2 SNEGSKA (reference sequence). CDR3 in DNA: TGCAGTGCTAGACTGGGGGTTTCCCCGAACACTGAAGCTTTCTTT. Translating gives CSARLGVSPNTEAFF.

This clonotype was seen ten or more times. The chain uses TRBV29-1 and TRBJ1-2; possibly TRBD1 for D (5 bases). Germline V CDR1 and CDR2: SQVTM, ANQGSEA. CDR3 size: 15 residues. V lost 5 bases and J lost 3, with 19 bases in between. CDR3 bases: TGCAGCGTTCTTCTACGCAGGGAACAGGACTATGGCTACACCTTC. This gives the protein CSVLLRREQDYGYTF.

A few counts support this clonotype. The chain links TRBV4-2 to TRBJ2-3; 8 bases are shared with TRBD2. The CDR3 is made up of 15 amino acids. V shed 3 bases, J shed 0 bases, and the junction held 2 bases outside the gene matches. The germline V gene encodes CDR1 LGHNA and CDR2 YNFKEQ. The CDR3 sequence is CASSHERGSTDTQYF. In nucleotides, the CDR3 is TGTGCCAGCAGCCATGAGCGGGGGAGCACAGATACGCAGTATTTT.

This clonotype was seen a handful of times. The chain employs TRBV21-1 and TRBJ2-5; the DNA was not compared with TRBD1, the D call given in the table. TRBV21-1 is classified as a pseudogene. The CDR3 is 16 residues long. The chain's CDR3 is CASSSIPTSRGETQYF. CDR3 nucleotides: TGTGCCAGCAGCAGTATCCCGACGAGCCGGGGAGAGACCCAGTACTTC.

This rearrangement joins TRBV30 to TRBJ2-2; 7 bases are shared with TRBD2. Germline assignment: CDR1 GTSNPN and CDR2 SVGIG (reference sequence). Trimming removed 3 bases from V and 5 bases from J; junction bases left unmatched: 6. This CDR3 spans 14 amino acids. The CDR3 DNA follows: TGTGCCTGGAGATTGGGGCGGGAGACCGGGGAGCTGTTTTTT. This translates into CAWRLGRETGELFF.

The chain carries TRBV7-6 and TRBJ2-7; D perhaps matches TRBD2 (6 bases). This CDR3 region has 13 residues. V was pared by 8 bases and J by 4 bases, with 15 bases between. From germline, CDR1 is SGHVS and CDR2 FNYEAQ. The CDR3 loop is CASGLGGSYEQYF. DNA of the CDR3: TGTGCCAGCGGCCTTGGGGGGAGTTACGAGCAGTACTTC.

The gene calls are TRBV29-1 and TRBJ2-5; D remains ambiguous. V lost 6 bases and J 4 bases, leaving 9 bases between the germline ends. This CDR3 is built from 11 residues. CDR1 and CDR2 from the germline V gene are SQVTM and ANQGSEA. This CDR3 is CSVQIAETQYF. The CDR3 DNA sequence: TGCAGCGTACAGATAGCAGAGACCCAGTACTTC.

The chain combines TRBV7-2 with TRBJ1-1, with unresolved D. Trimming removed 5 bases at V and 3 bases at J, with 13 bases between. CDR1 and CDR2 from the germline V gene are SGHTA and FQGNSA. This CDR3 is built from 14 residues. The CDR3 bases are TGTGCCAGCAGCCTTTCTGATGCCTACACTGAAGCTTTCTTT. It specifies CASSLSDAYTEAFF.

The V gene is TRBV14, the J gene TRBJ2-3, with 8 bases fitting TRBD2. J lost 2 bases, V lost 4 bases, and 8 bases had no gene match. Germline V gene lookup returns CDR1 SGHDN and CDR2 FVKESK. The CDR3 spans 16 residues. CDR3 region: CASSPSKLAVTDTQYF. The CDR3 DNA follows: TGTGCCAGCAGCCCCAGTAAACTAGCGGTCACAGATACGCAGTATTTT.

This clonotype occurred many times. The CDR3 loop reads CASSPQQGGREQYF. The DNA of the CDR3 is TGTGCCAGCTCACCGCAACAAGGGGGTAGGGAGCAGTACTTC. The chain is built from TRBV18 and TRBJ2-7; D might be TRBD1 (6 bases). Germline CDR1 is KGHSH and CDR2 is LQKENI. The CDR3 extends over 14 amino acids. The V end was cut by 3 bases, the J end by 7 bases, with 16 bases between.

This clonotype has a handful of counts. The chain employs TRBV10-3 and TRBJ2-1; 15 bases are a match to TRBD2. The germline CDR1 and CDR2 sequences are ENHRY and SYGVKD. CDR3 length: 19 residues. V shed 4 bases and J 5 bases; nucleotides not matched to a gene: 12. The CDR3 reads CAISGAGTSGGPTHNEQFF. In DNA form, the CDR3 reads TGTGCCATCAGTGGGGCCGGGACTAGCGGGGGGCCAACTCACAATGAGCAGTTCTTC.

The table lists this clonotype with many counts. The chain recombines TRBV25-1 with TRBJ2-7, with TRBD2 matching 13 bases. J lost 5 bases, V lost 1 base, and 2 bases had no gene match. Germline V gives CDR1 MGHDK, CDR2 SYGVNS. CDR3 size: 15 residues. The CDR3 sequence is CASSELGTSGDEQYF. The CDR3 nucleotides are TGTGCCAGCAGTGAATTGGGGACTAGCGGGGACGAGCAGTACTTC.

The rearrangement joins TRBV18 to TRBJ1-1; D gene ambiguous. The V end was cut by 2 bases, the J end by 8 bases, with 12 bases between. CDR1 KGHSH and CDR2 LQKENI come from the germline V gene. The CDR3 runs 13 residues. The CDR3 is CASSPVEVAEAFF. For the CDR3, the DNA is TGTGCCAGCTCACCAGTCGAGGTGGCCGAAGCTTTCTTT.

This clonotype has a count of ten or more. The chain employs TRBV6-5 and TRBJ1-5; the match to TRBD1 covers 9 bases. Germline values: CDR1 MNHEY, CDR2 SVGAGI. V lost 6 bases to trimming and J lost 6 bases; unmatched junction nucleotides: 6. The CDR3 is 14 amino acids. The CDR3 DNA sequence: TGTGCCAGCAGGGGCGGACAGGGGATTCAGCCCCAGCATTTT. Translated: CASRGGQGIQPQHF.

The genes are TRBV5-1 and TRBJ1-2; a weak D match, TRBD1 (5 bases). The CDR3 is made up of 13 amino acids. The germline gives CDR1 SGHRS, CDR2 YFSETQ. The V end lost 3 bases, the J end lost 4 bases, and 10 bases lay between the germline ends. The DNA for the CDR3 is TGCGCCAGCAGCTATGACAGAAGCTATGGCTACACCTTC. Amino acids: CASSYDRSYGYTF. Using reference TRBV5-1 and TRBJ1-2 for the parts outside the CDR3, the full variable domain is KAGVTQTPRYLIKTRGQQVTLSCSPISGHRSVSWYQQTPGQGLQFLFEYFSETQRNKGNFPGRFSGRQFSNSRSEMNVSTLELGDSALYLCASSYDRSYGYTFGSGTRLTVV.

Many counts were recorded for this clonotype. The rearrangement uses TRBV12-3 or TRBV12-4 and TRBJ2-3; D gene uncertain. This CDR3 is built from 13 residues. V shed 5 bases and J shed 2 bases, with 8 bases lying between them. The CDR3 nucleotides read TGTGCCAGCAGTCCCTCTTACACAGATACGCAGTATTTT. Translating gives CASSPSYTDTQYF.

The chain employs TRBV3-1 and TRBJ2-2; D remains unclear. The V gene's germline CDR1 is LGHDT and CDR2 YNNKEL (reference sequence). This CDR3 is 13 amino acids long. The germline V and J ends were trimmed by 4 bases and 6 bases, with 9 bases remaining between them. The CDR3 reads CASSPTTAGELFF. CDR3 in DNA: TGTGCCAGCAGCCCGACCACCGCCGGGGAGCTGTTTTTT. Complete variable domain (other parts from reference TRBV3-1 and TRBJ2-2): DTAVSQTPKYLVTQMGNDKSIKCEQNLGHDTMYWYKQDSKKFLKIMFSYNNKELIINETVPNRFSPKSPDKAHLNLHINSLELGDSAVYFCASSPTTAGELFFGEGSRLTVL.

This clonotype came up a few times. The V and J genes are TRBV12-3 or TRBV12-4 and TRBJ2-1; tentative D call: TRBD2 (5 bases). This CDR3 is 16 amino acids long. Trimming left V 2 bases short and J 4 bases short, with 15 bases between. CDR3 sequence reads: CASSLRVGTSYNEQFF. In DNA form, the CDR3 reads TGTGCCAGCAGTTTAAGGGTTGGCACTAGTTACAATGAGCAGTTCTTC.

This clonotype was seen a few times. This chain uses TRBV12-3 or TRBV12-4 with TRBJ2-1, with 10 bases that match TRBD2. With V trimmed by 9 bases and J by 8 bases, 22 bases remained unmatched. CDR3 length: 18 amino acids. CDR3 in amino acids: CARTGPATSGFSADEQFF. As DNA, the CDR3 is TGTGCCAGAACAGGGCCCGCGACTAGCGGGTTTTCAGCTGATGAGCAGTTCTTC.